The T cell receptor beta chain under discussion was sequenced for a study of control samples from healthy donors and cancer patients. This clone was observed once. Germline V gives CDR1 SEHNR, CDR2 FQNEAQ (reference sequence). CDR3 size: 15 residues. V dropped 3 bases and J dropped 2 bases, with 13 bases sitting between them. Sequencing was performed with immunoSEQ multiplex PCR; in TCRdb, only in-frame clones are kept and a portion is missing. Counted here are approximately 170,000 clones, around nine tenths occurring once; the ten biggest clones make up about 0.73%. Sequencing input: blood. This chain joins TRBV7-9 and TRBJ1-2; perhaps TRBD1 as D (6 bases). The sequence was collected from a woman aged 30 to 39 in good health. The CDR3 here is CASSFPGAMNYGYTF. The CDR3 coding sequence is TGTGCCAGCAGCTTCCCAGGGGCAATGAACTATGGCTACACCTTC.